Listed below are T cell receptor beta chains from one sample, sequenced in a study of T cells after yellow fever vaccination. TCRdb analysed the 5' RACE reads with MiXCR anew, one entry per CDR3 protein. The sample carries some 320,000 distinct CDR3 sequences, under 9% recorded once. Source: CD4+ T cells sorted from PBMCs, taken 5 days after the yellow fever booster vaccination. The origin of the receptors is a man aged 18 to 29 who received the YFV17D yellow fever vaccine. CDR3s include the opening cysteine and the closing phenylalanine or tryptophan. D genes are given only for firm matches. Rows may omit the clone size; those that give it use once, few, many or a size class.

TRBJ2-3,TRBV19,TRBD1,-,TGTGCCAGTAGTAAAGACTGGCGGGACAGGGGACCAGATACGCAGTATTTT,CASSKDWRDRGPDTQYF
TRBJ2-2,TRBV5-1,TRBD2,-,TGCGCCAGCTCGGGACCAGCGGGGGGGCGCAACGGGGAGATGTTTTTT,CASSGPAGGRNGEMFF
TRBJ2-5,TRBV20-1,TRBD2,few,TGCAGTGCTTCACCCTTCCTAGCGGGGGACCAAGAGACCCAGTACTTC,CSASPFLAGDQETQYF
TRBJ2-2,TRBV30,-,few,TGTGCCTGGAGTGTGTTTTCCGGGGAGCTGTTTTTT,CAWSVFSGELFF
TRBJ2-7,TRBV7-2,-,-,TGTGCCAGCAGCTGGACAGCAAGCTCCTACGAGCAGTACTTC,CASSWTASSYEQYF
TRBJ1-4,TRBV30,TRBD1,few,TGTGCCTGGAGTGCCGGGACAGTGAATGAAAAACTGTTTTTT,CAWSAGTVNEKLFF
TRBJ2-5,TRBV12-3/TRBV12-4,-,-,TGTGCCAGCAGTTTAGGGTTTGGAGAGGAGACCCAGTACTTC,CASSLGFGEETQYF
TRBJ2-3,TRBV5-1,-,few,TGCGCCAGCAAGGTCGGGTCCGACACAGATACGCAGTATTTT,CASKVGSDTDTQYF
TRBJ1-2,TRBV7-6,TRBD1,few,TGTGCCAGCAGCTCGAGGACAGGAGGATTTGGCTACACCTTC,CASSSRTGGFGYTF
TRBJ2-5,TRBV7-8,-,many,TGTGCCAGCAGGATGGGGGGGCAGGGAGAGACCCAGTACTTC,CASRMGGQGETQYF
TRBJ2-1,TRBV27,TRBD2,-,TGTGCCAGCAGTGAAAGAGCGGGGGGCATTTACAATGAGCAGTTCTTC,CASSERAGGIYNEQFF
TRBJ2-7,TRBV3-1,-,few,TGTGCCAGCAGCCGGACAGTCAGCTCCTACGAGCAGTACTTC,CASSRTVSSYEQYF
TRBJ2-5,TRBV20-1,-,few,TGCAGTGCTGGGGTGCCAGGGTCATTGACCCAGTACTTC,CSAGVPGSLTQYF
TRBJ1-1,TRBV12-3/TRBV12-4,-,-,TGTGCCAGCAACAAGGAGGGCACTGAAGCTTTCTTT,CASNKEGTEAFF
TRBJ1-5,TRBV11-2,-,-,TGTGCCAGCAGCTTAGGGTGGGAAAATCAGCCCCAGCATTTT,CASSLGWENQPQHF
TRBJ2-4,TRBV3-1,-,-,TGTGCCAGCAGCCACATGGGTTTGACCAAAAACATTCAGTACTTC,CASSHMGLTKNIQYF
TRBJ2-1,TRBV29-1,-,few,TGCAGCGTTTCCCAGGGTGCAAGCTCCTACAATGAGCAGTTCTTC,CSVSQGASSYNEQFF
TRBJ1-5,TRBV18,TRBD1,-,TGTGCCAGCTCAACCGGGACAGGGGTCCATCAGCCCCAGCATTTT,CASSTGTGVHQPQHF
TRBJ2-7,TRBV4-1,TRBD1,-,TGCGCCAGCAGCCAGGGGGACAGGGAAGGAGAGCAGTACTTC,CASSQGDREGEQYF
TRBJ2-1,TRBV7-9,-,few,TGTGCCAGCAGCCCATTGGGGGGAAGCTCCTACAATGAGCAGTTCTTC,CASSPLGGSSYNEQFF
TRBJ1-2,TRBV7-2,-,-,TGTGCCAGCAGCTTGGGCCGTTACAATGGCTACACCTTC,CASSLGRYNGYTF
TRBJ1-1,TRBV7-2,TRBD1,-,TGTGCCAGCAGCTGGGACAGCCTCTCTGAAGCTTTCTTT,CASSWDSLSEAFF
TRBJ1-5,TRBV7-2,-,few,TGTGCCAGCAGCTTACAACAGGGCTCAGGTCAGCCCCAGCATTTT,CASSLQQGSGQPQHF
TRBJ1-6,TRBV18,TRBD1,few,TGTGCCAGCGCGACCGGGACAGGGGGTTCACCCCTCCACTTT,CASATGTGGSPLHF
TRBJ2-2,TRBV12-3/TRBV12-4,-,-,TGTGCCAGCAGTTACAGGGCCGGGGAGCTGTTTTTT,CASSYRAGELFF
TRBJ2-3,TRBV5-1,-,-,TGCGCCAGCAGACCGGGGACTGGGCCAGATACGCAGTATTTT,CASRPGTGPDTQYF
TRBJ1-3,TRBV20-1,TRBD1,few,TGCAGTGCCCGCCGGGACAGGGTCTTTGGAAACACCATATATTTT,CSARRDRVFGNTIYF
TRBJ2-7,TRBV7-3,-,-,TGTGCCAGCAGCTTAACGTCCAGATACGAGCAGTACTTC,CASSLTSRYEQYF
TRBJ2-5,TRBV30,-,few,TGTGCCTGGAACAGGGCCTCCGGAGAGACCCAGTACTTC,CAWNRASGETQYF
TRBJ1-2,TRBV18,-,many,TGTGCCAGCTCACCAACTGGAGATGGCTACACCTTC,CASSPTGDGYTF
TRBJ2-1,TRBV28,-,-,TGTGCCAGCAGTTTATGGGGGAGCCGGGACGGAACCTACAATGAGCAGTTCTTC,CASSLWGSRDGTYNEQFF
TRBJ2-3,TRBV10-2,-,-,TGCGCCAGCAGTGATTCAGGGAACACAGATACGCAGTATTTT,CASSDSGNTDTQYF
TRBJ1-4,TRBV20-1,-,few,TGCAGTGCTCCGCCGCCAGTAGGTGAAAAACTGTTTTTT,CSAPPPVGEKLFF
TRBJ2-5,TRBV6-2/TRBV6-3,-,-,TGTGCCAGCAGCCGCGAGCGAGAGACCCAGTACTTC,CASSRERETQYF
TRBJ2-7,TRBV19,-,few,TGTGCCAGTAGTAGGGGCCCGTTGGGAGTTGGATTCTACGAGCAGTACTTC,CASSRGPLGVGFYEQYF
TRBJ2-7,TRBV10-3,-,few,TGTGCCATCAGTGACCCTGGGACCATCCAGTACTTC,CAISDPGTIQYF
TRBJ1-2,TRBV6-5,-,many,TGTGCCAGCAGTTACGGTCAGGTCTCCTATGGCTACACCTTC,CASSYGQVSYGYTF
TRBJ1-4,TRBV7-2,TRBD1,few,TGTGCCAGCAGCCCCCGACAGGGAGTCGAAAAACTGTTTTTT,CASSPRQGVEKLFF
TRBJ2-2,TRBV5-4,-,many,TGTGCCAGCAGCTTGGAGGGGACCGGCACCGGGGAGCTGTTTTTT,CASSLEGTGTGELFF
TRBJ2-3,TRBV29-1,-,few,TGCAGCGTTCCGCAGGGACCTCGCACAGATACGCAGTATTTT,CSVPQGPRTDTQYF
TRBJ1-1,TRBV5-1,TRBD1,many,TGCGCCAGCAGCGACCCGGACAGGGTTGGAACTGAAGCTTTCTTT,CASSDPDRVGTEAFF
TRBJ2-5,TRBV10-2,TRBD1,few,TGCGCCAGCCCCACAGGGGAAGAGACCCAGTACTTC,CASPTGEETQYF
TRBJ1-3,TRBV12-3/TRBV12-4,-,-,TGTGCCAGCAGTATGGCAGGGGCAGGTGGAAACACCATATATTTT,CASSMAGAGGNTIYF
TRBJ1-5,TRBV12-3/TRBV12-4,TRBD1,few,TGTGCCAGCAGTTTCGACAGGGAAAATCAGCCCCAGCATTTT,CASSFDRENQPQHF
TRBJ2-1,TRBV5-4,TRBD2,few,TGTGCCAGCAGCGACCTAGCGGGGAGTTACAATGAGCAGTTCTTC,CASSDLAGSYNEQFF
TRBJ1-2,TRBV2,-,-,TGTGCCAGCAGGGCGACCTGGCTTATCTATGGCTACACCTTC,CASRATWLIYGYTF
TRBJ1-2,TRBV12-3/TRBV12-4,-,-,TGTGCCAGCACTCAAATGGCCAGGTCTTTTTACGACTATGGCTACACCTTC,CASTQMARSFYDYGYTF
TRBJ1-2,TRBV9,TRBD1,many,TGTGCCAGCAGCGTCTCGAGAGGGACAGCGAACTATGGCTACACCTTC,CASSVSRGTANYGYTF
TRBJ2-6,TRBV7-9,-,few,TGTGCCAGCAGCCCTGCCAGGGGGGCTGGGGCCAACGTCCTGACTTTC,CASSPARGAGANVLTF
TRBJ2-1,TRBV12-3/TRBV12-4,-,-,TGTGCCAGCAGTTTCCGGGCCCGCTCGGACGGAACCTACAATGAGCAGTTCTTC,CASSFRARSDGTYNEQFF